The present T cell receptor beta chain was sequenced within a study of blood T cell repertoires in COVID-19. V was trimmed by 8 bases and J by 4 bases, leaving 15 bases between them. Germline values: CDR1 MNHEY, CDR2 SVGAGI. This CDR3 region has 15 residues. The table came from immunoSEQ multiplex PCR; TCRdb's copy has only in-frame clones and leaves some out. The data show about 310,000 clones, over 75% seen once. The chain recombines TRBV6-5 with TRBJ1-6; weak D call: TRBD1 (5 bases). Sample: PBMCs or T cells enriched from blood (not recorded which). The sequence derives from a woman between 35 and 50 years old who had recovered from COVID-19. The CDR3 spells CASGQSTGYNSPLHF. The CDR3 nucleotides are TGTGCCAGCGGACAATCGACCGGGTATAATTCACCCCTCCACTTT.